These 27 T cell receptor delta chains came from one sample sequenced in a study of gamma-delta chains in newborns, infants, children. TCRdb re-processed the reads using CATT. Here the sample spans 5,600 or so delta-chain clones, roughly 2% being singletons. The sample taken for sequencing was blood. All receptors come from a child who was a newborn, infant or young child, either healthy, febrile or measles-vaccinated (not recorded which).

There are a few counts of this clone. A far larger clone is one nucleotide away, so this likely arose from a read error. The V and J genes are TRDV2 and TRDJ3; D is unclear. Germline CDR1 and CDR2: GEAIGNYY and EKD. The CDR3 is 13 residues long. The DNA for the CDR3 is TGTGCCTGTAACACCTGGGACACCCGACAGATGTTTTTC. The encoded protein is CACNTWDTRQMFF.

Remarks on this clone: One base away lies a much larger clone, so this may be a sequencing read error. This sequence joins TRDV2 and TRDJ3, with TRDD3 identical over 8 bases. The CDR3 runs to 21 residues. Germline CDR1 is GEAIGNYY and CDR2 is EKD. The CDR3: CACDTVSWGTPSSWDIRQMFF. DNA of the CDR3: TGTGCCTGTGACACCGTCTCCTGGGGGACACCGAGCTCCTGGGACATCCGACAGATGTTTTTC.

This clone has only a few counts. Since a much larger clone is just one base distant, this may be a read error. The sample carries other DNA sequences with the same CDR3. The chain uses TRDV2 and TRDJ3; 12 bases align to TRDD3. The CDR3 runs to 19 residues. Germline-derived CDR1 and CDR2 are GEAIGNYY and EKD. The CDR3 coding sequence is TGCGCCTGTGACATCCTGGGGGATACGGGGTCCTGGGACACCCGACAGATGTTTTTC. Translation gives CACDILGDTGSWDTRQMFF.

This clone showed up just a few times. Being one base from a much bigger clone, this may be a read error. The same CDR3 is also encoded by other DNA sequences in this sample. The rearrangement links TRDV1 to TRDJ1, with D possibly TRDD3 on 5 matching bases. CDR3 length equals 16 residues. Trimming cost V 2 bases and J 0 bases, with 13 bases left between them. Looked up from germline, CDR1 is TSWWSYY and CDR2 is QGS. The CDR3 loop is CALGERGFTYTDKLIF. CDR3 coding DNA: TGTGCTCTTGGGGAAAGGGGGTTCACGTACACCGATAAACTCATCTTT.

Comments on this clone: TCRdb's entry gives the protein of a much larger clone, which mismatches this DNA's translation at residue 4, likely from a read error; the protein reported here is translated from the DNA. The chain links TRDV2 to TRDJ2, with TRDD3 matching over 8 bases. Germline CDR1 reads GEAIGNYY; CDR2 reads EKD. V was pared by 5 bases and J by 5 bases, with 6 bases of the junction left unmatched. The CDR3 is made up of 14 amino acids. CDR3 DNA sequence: TGTGCCTGTGGCAAAATGGGGGATACAGCACAACTCTTCTTT. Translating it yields CACGKMGDTAQLFF.

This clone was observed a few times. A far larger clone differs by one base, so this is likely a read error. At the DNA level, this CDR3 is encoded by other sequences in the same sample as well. CDR3 sequence reads: CACDTVLGDTRSSWDTRQMFF. CDR3 sequence (DNA): TGTGCCTGTGATACCGTACTGGGGGATACCCGAAGCTCCTGGGACACCCGACAGATGTTTTTC. The chain combines TRDV2 with TRDJ3, with TRDD3 identical over 12 bases. The CDR3 has 21 residues. With 4 bases clipped from V and 0 bases from J, the junction kept 12 bases outside the gene matches. From germline, CDR1 is GEAIGNYY and CDR2 EKD.

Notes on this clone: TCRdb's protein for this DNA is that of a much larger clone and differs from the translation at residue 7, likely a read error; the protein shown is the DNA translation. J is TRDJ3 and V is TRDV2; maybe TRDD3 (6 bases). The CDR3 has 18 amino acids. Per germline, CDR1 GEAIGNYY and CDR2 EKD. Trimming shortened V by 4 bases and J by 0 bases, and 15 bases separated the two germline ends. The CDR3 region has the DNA TGTGCCTGTGATACTGGGAGATACGCCTCCTGGGACACCCGACAGATGTTTTTC. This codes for CACDTGRYASWDTRQMFF.

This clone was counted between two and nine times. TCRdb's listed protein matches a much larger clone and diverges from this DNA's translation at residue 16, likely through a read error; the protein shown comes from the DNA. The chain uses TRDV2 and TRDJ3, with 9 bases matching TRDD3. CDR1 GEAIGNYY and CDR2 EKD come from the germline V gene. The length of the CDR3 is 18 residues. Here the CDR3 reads CACDTYWGSSWDTRQTFF. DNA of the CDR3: TGTGCCTGTGACACGTACTGGGGGAGCTCCTGGGACACCCGACAGACGTTTTTC.

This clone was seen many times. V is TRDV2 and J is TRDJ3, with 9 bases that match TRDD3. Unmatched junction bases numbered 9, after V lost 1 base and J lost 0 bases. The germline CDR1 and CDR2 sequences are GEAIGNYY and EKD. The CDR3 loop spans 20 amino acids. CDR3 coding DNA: TGTGCCTGTGACACTATCGTACTGGGGGACCTCTCCTGGGACACCCGACAGATGTTTTTC. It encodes CACDTIVLGDLSWDTRQMFF.

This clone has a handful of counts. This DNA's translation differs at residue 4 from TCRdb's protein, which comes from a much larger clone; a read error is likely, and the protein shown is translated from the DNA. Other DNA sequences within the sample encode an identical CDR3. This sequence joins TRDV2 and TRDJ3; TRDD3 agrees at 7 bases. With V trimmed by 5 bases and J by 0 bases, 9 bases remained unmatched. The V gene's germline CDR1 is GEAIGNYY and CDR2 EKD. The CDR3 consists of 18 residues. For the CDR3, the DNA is TGTGCCTGTGGCACGGTGGGGGAGAGCTCCTGGGACACCCGACAGATGTTTTTC. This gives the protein CACGTVGESSWDTRQMFF.

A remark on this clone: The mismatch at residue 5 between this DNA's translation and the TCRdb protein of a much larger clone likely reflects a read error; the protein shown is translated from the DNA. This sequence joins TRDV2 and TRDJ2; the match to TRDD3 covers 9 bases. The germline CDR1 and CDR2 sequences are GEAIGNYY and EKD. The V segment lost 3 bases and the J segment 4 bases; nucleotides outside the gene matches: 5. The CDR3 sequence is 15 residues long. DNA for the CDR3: TGTGCCTGTGACTTCTGGGGGATCGAGACAGCACAACTCTTCTTT. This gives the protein CACDFWGIETAQLFF.

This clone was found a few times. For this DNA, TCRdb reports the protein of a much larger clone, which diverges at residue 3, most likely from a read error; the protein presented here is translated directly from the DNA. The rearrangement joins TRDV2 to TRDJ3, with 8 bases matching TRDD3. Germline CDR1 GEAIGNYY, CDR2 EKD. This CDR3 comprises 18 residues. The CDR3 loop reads CAGDLLGAFSWDTRQMFF. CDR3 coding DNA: TGTGCCGGTGACTTACTGGGGGCCTTCTCCTGGGACACCCGACAGATGTTTTTC.

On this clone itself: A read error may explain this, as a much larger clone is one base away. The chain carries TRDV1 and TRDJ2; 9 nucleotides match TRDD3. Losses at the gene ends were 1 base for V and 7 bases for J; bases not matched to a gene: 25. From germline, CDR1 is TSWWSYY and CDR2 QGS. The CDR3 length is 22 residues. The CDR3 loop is CALGERPGGFVTLRAFRAQLFF. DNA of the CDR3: TGTGCTCTTGGGGAACGGCCTGGGGGATTTGTAACGTTACGTGCCTTTCGAGCACAACTCTTCTTT.

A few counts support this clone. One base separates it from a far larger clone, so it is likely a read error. CDR3 residues: CACDTILGDIPTSWDTRQMFF. The CDR3 DNA reads TGTGCCTGTGACACGATACTGGGGGATATACCGACCTCCTGGGACACCCGACAGATGTTTTTC. V gene TRDV2 combines with J gene TRDJ3; TRDD3 aligns across 11 bases. The CDR3 spans 21 residues. The V and J ends lost 1 base and 0 bases, in that order; junction bases with no gene match: 10. Germline CDR1 GEAIGNYY, CDR2 EKD.

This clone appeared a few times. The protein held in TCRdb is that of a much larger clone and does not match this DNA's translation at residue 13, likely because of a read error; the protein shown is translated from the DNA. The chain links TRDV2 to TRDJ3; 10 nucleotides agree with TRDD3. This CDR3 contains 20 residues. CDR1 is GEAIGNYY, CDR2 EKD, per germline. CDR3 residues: CACDTVLGDFRSRDTRQMFF. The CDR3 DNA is TGTGCCTGTGACACCGTACTGGGGGATTTTCGCTCCCGGGACACCCGACAGATGTTTTTC.

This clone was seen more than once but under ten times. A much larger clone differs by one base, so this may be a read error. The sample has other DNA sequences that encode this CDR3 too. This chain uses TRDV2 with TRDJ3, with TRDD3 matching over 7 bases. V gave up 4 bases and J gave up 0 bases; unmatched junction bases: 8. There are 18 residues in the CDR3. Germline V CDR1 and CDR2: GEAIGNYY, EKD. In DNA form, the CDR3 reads TGTGCCTGTGATACCGTGGGGGAAAGCTCCTGGGACACCCGACAGATGTTTTTC. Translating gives CACDTVGESSWDTRQMFF.

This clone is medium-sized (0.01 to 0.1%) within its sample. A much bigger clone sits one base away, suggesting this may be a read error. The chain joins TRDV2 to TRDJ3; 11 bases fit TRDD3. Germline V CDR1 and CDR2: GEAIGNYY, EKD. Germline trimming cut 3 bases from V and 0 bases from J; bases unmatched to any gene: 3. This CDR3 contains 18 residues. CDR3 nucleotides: TGTGCCTGTGACCTACTGGGGGATAGCTCCTGGGACACCCGACAGATGTTTTTC. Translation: CACDLLGDSSWDTRQMFF.

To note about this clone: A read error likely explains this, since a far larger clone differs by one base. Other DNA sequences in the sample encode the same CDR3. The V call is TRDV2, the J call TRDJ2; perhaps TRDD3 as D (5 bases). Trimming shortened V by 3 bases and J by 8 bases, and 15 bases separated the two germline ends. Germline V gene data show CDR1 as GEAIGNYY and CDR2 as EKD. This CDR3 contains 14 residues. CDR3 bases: TGTGCCTGTGACTCCGTGCTGGGATGGGCACAACTCTTCTTT. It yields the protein CACDSVLGWAQLFF.

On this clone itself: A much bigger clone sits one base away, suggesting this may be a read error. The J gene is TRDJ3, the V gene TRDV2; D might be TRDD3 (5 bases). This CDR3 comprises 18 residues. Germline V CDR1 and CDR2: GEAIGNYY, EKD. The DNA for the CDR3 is TGTGCCTGTGACACCGCCGGGGGCTCCTCCTGGGACACCCAACAGATGTTTTTC. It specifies CACDTAGGSSWDTQQMFF.

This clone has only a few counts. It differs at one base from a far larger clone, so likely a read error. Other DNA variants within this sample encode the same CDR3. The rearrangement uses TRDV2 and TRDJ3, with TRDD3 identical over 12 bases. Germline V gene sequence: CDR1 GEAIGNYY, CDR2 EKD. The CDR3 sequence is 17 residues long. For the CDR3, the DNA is TGTGCCTGTGACCTACTGGGGGATACCTGGGACACCAGACAGATGTTTTTC. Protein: CACDLLGDTWDTRQMFF.

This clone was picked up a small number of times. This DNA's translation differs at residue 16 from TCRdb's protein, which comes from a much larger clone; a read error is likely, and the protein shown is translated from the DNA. The DNA of the CDR3 is TGTGCCTGTGACACCGGGGGGCCTAGCTCCTGGGACACCCGACAGACGTTTTTC. It specifies CACDTGGPSSWDTRQTFF. The J gene is TRDJ3, the V gene TRDV2; D may be TRDD3 (5 bases). CDR3 length: 18 amino acids. Per the germline V gene, CDR1 is GEAIGNYY and CDR2 is EKD.

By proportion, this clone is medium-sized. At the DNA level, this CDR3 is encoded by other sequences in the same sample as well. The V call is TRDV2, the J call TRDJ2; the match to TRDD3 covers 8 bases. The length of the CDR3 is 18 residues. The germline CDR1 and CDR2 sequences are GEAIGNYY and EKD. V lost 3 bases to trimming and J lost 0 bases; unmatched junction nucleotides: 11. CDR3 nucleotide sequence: TGTGCCTGTGACTCCGTTTTGGGGGATCCCGCTTTGACAGCACAACTCTTCTTT. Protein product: CACDSVLGDPALTAQLFF.

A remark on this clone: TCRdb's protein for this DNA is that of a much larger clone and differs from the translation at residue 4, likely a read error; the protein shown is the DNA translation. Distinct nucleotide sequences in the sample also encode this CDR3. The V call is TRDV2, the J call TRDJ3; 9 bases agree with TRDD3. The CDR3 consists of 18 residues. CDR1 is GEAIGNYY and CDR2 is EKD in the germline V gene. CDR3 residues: CACGTVGDSSWDTRQMFF. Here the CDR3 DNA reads TGTGCCTGTGGCACCGTGGGGGATAGCTCCTGGGACACCCGACAGATGTTTTTC.

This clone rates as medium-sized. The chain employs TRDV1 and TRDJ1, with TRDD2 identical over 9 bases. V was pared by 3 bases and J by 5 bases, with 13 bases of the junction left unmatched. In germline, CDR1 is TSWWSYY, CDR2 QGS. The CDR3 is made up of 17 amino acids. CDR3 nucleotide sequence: TGTGCTCTTGGGGACCTTCCTACGTGGGATCGAGGGGATAAACTCATCTTT. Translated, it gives CALGDLPTWDRGDKLIF.

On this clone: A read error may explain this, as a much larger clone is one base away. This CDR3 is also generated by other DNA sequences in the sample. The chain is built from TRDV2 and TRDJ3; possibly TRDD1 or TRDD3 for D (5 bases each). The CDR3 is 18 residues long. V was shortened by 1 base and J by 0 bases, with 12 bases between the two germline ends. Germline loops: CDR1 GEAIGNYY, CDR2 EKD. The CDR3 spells CACDTIGGYSWDTRQMFF. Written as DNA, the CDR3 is TGTGCCTGTGACACAATAGGGGGGTACTCCTGGGACACCCGACAGATGTTTTTC.

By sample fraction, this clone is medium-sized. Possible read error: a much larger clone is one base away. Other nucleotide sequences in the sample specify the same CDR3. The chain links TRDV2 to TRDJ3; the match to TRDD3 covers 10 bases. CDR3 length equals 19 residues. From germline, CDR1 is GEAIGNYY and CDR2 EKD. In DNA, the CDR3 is TGTGCCTGTGACACCGTCCGGGGGATACGGGCCTGGGACACCCGACAGATGTTCTTC. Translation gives CACDTVRGIRAWDTRQMFF.

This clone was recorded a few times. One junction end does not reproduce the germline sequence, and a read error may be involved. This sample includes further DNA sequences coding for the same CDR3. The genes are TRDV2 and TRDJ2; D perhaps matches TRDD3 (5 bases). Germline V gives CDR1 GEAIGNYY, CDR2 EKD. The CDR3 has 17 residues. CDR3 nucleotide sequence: TGTGCCTGTGACACCGTGAGTCAACGGGGGGTACCGGCACAACTCTTTTTT. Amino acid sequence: CACDTVSQRGVPAQLFF.